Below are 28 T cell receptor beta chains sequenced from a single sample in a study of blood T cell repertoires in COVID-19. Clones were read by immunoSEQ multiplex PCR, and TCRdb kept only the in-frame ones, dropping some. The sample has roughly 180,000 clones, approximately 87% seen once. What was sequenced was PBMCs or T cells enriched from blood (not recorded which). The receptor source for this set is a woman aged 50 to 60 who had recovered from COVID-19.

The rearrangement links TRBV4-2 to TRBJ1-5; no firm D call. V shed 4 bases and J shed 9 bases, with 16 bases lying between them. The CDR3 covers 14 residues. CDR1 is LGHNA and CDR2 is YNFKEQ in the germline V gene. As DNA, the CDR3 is TGTGCCAGCAGCCCCCAGGTTTCCCTCCCGCCCCAGCATTTT. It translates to CASSPQVSLPPQHF.

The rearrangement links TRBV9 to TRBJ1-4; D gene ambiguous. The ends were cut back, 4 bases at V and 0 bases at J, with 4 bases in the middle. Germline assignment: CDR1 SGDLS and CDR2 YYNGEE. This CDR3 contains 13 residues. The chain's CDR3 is CASSLATNEKLFF. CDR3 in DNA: TGTGCCAGCAGCCTTGCAACTAATGAAAAACTGTTTTTT.

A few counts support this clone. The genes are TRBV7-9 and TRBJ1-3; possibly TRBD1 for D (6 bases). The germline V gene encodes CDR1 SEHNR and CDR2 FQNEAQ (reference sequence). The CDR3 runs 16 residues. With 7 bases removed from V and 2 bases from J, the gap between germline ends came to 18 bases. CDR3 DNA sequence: TGTGCCAGCACCTCACACTCCCAGGGGACTGGAAACACCATATATTTT. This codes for CASTSHSQGTGNTIYF. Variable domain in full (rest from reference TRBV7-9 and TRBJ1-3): DTGVSQNPRHKITKRGQNVTFRCDPISEHNRLYWYRQTLGQGPEFLTYFQNEAQLEKSRLLSDRFSAERPKGSFSTLEIQRTEQGDSAMYLCASTSHSQGTGNTIYFGEGSWLTVV.

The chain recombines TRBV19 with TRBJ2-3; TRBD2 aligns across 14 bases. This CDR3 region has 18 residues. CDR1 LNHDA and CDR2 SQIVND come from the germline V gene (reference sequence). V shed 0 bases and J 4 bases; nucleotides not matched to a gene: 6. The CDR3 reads CASSIDRGTSGGADTQYF. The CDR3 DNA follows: TGTGCCAGTAGTATAGACCGCGGGACTAGCGGGGGTGCAGATACGCAGTATTTT.

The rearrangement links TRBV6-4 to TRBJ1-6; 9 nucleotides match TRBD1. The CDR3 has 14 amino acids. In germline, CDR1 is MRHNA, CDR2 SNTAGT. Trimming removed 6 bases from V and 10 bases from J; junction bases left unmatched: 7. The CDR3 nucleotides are TGTGCCAGCAGGGAACAGGGGGCAGGGTCACCCCTCCACTTT. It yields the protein CASREQGAGSPLHF.

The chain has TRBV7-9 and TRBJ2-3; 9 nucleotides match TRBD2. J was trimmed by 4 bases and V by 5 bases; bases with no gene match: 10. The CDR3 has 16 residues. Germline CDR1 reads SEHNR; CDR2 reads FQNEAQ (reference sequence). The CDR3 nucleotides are TGTGCCAGCAGCGCCCCCGGGACTAGCAGTCCAGATACGCAGTATTTT. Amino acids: CASSAPGTSSPDTQYF. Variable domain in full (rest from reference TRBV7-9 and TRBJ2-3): DTGVSQNPRHKITKRGQNVTFRCDPISEHNRLYWYRQTLGQGPEFLTYFQNEAQLEKSRLLSDRFSAERPKGSFSTLEIQRTEQGDSAMYLCASSAPGTSSPDTQYFGPGTRLTVL.

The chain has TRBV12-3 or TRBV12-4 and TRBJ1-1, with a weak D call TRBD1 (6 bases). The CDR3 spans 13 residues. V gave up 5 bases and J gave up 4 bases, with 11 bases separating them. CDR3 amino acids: CASSRNRATEAFF. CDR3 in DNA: TGTGCCAGCAGTAGGAACAGGGCCACTGAAGCTTTCTTT.

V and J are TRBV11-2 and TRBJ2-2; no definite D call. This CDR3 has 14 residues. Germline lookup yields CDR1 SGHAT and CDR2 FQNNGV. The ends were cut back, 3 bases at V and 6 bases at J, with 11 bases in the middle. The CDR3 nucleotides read TGTGCCAGCAGCTTCCAGGTTTTCTCCGGGGAGCTGTTTTTT. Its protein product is CASSFQVFSGELFF.

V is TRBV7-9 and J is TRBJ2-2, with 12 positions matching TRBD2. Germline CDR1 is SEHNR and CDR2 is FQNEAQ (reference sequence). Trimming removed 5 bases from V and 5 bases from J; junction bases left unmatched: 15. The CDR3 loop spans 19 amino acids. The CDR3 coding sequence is TGTGCCAGCAGCCCTAGGACTAGCGGGACGCGACCGGGGACCGGGGAGCTGTTTTTT. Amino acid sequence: CASSPRTSGTRPGTGELFF.

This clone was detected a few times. For the CDR3, the DNA is TGTGCCAGCAGCTCAGCAGGTGGGAATGAAAAACTGTTTTTT. As protein: CASSSAGGNEKLFF. The rearrangement joins TRBV9 to TRBJ1-4; D not resolved. Deletions cut 4 bases from V and 5 bases from J, with 12 bases between. The germline CDR1 and CDR2 sequences are SGDLS and YYNGEE. This CDR3 is built from 14 residues.

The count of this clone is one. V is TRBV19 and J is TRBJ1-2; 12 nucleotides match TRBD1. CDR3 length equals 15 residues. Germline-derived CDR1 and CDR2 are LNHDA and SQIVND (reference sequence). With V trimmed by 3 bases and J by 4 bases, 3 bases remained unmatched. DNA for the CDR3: TGTGCCAGTAGTATGGGGACAGGGGGCGGCTATGGCTACACCTTC. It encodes CASSMGTGGGYGYTF.

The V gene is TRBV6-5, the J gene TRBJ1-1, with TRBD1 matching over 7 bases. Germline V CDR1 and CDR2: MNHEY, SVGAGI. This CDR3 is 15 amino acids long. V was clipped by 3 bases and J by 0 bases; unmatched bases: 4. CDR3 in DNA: TGTGCCAGCAGTTATCTTCAGGGGGTGAACACTGAAGCTTTCTTT. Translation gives CASSYLQGVNTEAFF.

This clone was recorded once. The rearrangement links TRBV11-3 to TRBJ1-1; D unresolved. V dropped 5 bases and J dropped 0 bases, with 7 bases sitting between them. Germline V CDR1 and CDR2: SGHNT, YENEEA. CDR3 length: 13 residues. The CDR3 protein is CASSPRLNTEAFF. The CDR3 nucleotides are TGTGCCAGCAGCCCGAGATTGAACACTGAAGCTTTCTTT.

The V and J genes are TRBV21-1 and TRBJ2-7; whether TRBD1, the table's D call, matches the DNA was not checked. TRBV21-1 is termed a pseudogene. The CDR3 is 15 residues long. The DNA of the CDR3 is TGTGCCAGCAGCAAAAATGGCACAGGGCGCTACGAGCAGTACGTC. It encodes CASSKNGTGRYEQYV.

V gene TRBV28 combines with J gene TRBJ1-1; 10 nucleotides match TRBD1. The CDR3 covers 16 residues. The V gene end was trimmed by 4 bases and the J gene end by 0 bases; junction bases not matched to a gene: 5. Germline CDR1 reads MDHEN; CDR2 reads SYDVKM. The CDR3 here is CASSSGGQGLNTEAFF. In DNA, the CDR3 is TGTGCCAGCAGTTCCGGGGGACAGGGGTTGAACACTGAAGCTTTCTTT.

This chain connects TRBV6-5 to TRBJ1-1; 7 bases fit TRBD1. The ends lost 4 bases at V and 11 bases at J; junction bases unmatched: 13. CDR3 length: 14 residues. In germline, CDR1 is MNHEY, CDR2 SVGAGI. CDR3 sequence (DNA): TGTGCCAGCAGTTTGACAGGGTCGGAGTGGTGGGCTTTCTTT. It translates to CASSLTGSEWWAFF.

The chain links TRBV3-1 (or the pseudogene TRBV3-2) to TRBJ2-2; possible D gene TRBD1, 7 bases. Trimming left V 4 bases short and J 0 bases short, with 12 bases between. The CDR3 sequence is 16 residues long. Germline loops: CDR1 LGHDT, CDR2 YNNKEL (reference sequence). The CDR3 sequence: CASSPAGGTNTGELFF. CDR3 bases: TGTGCCAGCAGCCCCGCAGGGGGGACGAACACCGGGGAGCTGTTTTTT.

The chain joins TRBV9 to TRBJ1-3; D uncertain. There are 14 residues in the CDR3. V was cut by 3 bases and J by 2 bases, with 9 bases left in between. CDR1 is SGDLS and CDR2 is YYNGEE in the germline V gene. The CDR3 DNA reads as TGTGCCAGCAGCGAATCTCTCCCTGGAAACACCATATATTTT. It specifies CASSESLPGNTIYF.

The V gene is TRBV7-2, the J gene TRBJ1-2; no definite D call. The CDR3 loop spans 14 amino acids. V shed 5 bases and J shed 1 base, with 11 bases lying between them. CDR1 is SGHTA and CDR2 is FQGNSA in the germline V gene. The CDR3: CASSPAASNYGYTF. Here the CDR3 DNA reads TGTGCCAGCAGCCCGGCGGCGAGTAACTATGGCTACACCTTC.

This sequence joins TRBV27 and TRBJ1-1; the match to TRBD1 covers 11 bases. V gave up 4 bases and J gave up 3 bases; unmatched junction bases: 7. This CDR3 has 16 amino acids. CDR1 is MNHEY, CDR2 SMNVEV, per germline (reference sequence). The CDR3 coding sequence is TGTGCCAGCAGTTCCCGGCGGGACAGGGGGTACACTGAAGCTTTCTTT. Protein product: CASSSRRDRGYTEAFF.

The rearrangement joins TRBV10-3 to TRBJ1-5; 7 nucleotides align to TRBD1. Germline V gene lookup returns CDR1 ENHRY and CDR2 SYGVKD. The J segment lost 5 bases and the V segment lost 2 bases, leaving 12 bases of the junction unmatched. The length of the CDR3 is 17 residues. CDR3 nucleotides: TGTGCCATCAGTGAGAGAGCCAAGACAGGGTGGCATCAGCCCCAGCATTTT. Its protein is CAISERAKTGWHQPQHF.

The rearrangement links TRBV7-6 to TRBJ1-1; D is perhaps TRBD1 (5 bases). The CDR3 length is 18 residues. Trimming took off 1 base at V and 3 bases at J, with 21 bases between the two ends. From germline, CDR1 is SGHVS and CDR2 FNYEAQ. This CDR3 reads CASSLGKGKGPVDTEAFF. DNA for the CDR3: TGTGCCAGCAGCTTAGGGAAGGGAAAGGGGCCAGTGGACACTGAAGCTTTCTTT.

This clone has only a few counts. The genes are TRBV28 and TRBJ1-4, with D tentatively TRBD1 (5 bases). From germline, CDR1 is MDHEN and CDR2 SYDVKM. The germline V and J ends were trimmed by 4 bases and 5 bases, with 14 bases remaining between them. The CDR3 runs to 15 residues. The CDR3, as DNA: TGTGCCAGCAGTTGGGTGCGCCGGGGGAATGAAAAACTGTTTTTT. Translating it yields CASSWVRRGNEKLFF.

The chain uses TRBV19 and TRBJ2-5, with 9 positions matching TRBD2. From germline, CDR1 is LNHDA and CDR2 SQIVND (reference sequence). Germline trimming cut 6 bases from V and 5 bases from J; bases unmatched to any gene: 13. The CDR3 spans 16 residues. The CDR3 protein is CASSDLSGGLEETQYF. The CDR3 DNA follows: TGTGCCAGTAGCGATCTTAGCGGGGGCCTGGAGGAGACCCAGTACTTC.

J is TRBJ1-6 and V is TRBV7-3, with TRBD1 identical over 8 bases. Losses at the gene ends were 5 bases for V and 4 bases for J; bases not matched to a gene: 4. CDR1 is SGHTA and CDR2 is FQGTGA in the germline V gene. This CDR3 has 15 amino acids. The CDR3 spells CASSPGGGYNSPLHF. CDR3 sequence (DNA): TGTGCCAGCAGCCCAGGGGGCGGGTATAATTCACCCCTCCACTTT.

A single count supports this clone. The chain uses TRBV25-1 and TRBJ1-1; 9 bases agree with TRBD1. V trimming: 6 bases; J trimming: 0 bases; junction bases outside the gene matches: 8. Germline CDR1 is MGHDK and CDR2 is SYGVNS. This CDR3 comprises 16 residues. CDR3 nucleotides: TGTGCCAGCAGCGCTACAGGGGGCAGGATGAACACTGAAGCTTTCTTT. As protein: CASSATGGRMNTEAFF. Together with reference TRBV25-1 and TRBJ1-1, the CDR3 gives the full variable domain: EADIYQTPRYLVIGTGKKITLECSQTMGHDKMYWYQQDPGMELHLIHYSYGVNSTEKGDLSSESTVSRIRTEHFPLTLESARPSHTSQYLCASSATGGRMNTEAFFGQGTRLTVV.

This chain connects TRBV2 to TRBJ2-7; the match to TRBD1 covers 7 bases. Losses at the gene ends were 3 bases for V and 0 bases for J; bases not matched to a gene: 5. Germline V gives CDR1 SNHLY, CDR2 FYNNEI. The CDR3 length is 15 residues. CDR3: CASSDPDRSSYEQYV. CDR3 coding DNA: TGTGCCAGCAGTGACCCGGACAGGAGCTCCTACGAGCAGTACGTC.

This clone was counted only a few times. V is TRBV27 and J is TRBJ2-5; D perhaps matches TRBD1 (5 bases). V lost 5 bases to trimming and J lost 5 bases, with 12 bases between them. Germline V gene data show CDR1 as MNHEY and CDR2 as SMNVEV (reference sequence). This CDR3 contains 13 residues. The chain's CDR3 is CASSPRVRETQYF. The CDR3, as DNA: TGTGCCAGCAGTCCCAGGGTCCGCGAGACCCAGTACTTC.